The present TCR beta chain was sequenced within a study of neurological immune-mediated disorders. Time point denoted: longitudinal time-point 3. TCRdb re-called the 5' RACE reads through MiXCR, storing one row per CDR3 protein. Found here are fewer than 110,000 distinct CDR3 sequences, under 14% of them singletons; the top ten hold around 3.1%. This clonotype came up many times. Deletions cut 3 bases from V and 5 bases from J, with 11 bases between. CDR3 length equals 14 residues. Looked up from germline, CDR1 is SGHRS and CDR2 is YFSETQ. The genes are TRBV5-1 and TRBJ1-4; TRBD1 might be the D (5 bases). The sequence came from a female donor with HTLV-1-associated myelopathy (HAM/TSP). Source material: PBMCs. The CDR3 here is CASSWDGGNEKLFF. DNA of the CDR3: TGCGCCAGCAGCTGGGACGGTGGAAATGAAAAACTGTTTTTT.